The next 29 T cell receptor beta chains were all read from a single sample in a study of graft-versus-host responses after intestinal transplantation (dated by TCRdb to the early 2020s). The receptor library was made with the immunoSEQ multiplex PCR assay. The clones in this table, taken by TCRdb from immuneACCESS, are in-frame only. Not every clone is retained; where verified, under half of the shortfall comes from an unresolved V gene, and the cause of the rest is unknown. For this sample the table gives about 27,000 clones, of which 80% to 95% were detected only once. The ten largest clones add up to around 0.54% of the sample. The sample in question was PBMCs, obtained 18 days after transplant. These receptor sequences come from a human patient who received an intestinal transplant, so some T cells may come from the graft donor.

J is TRBJ2-5 and V is TRBV1; TRBD2 is the table's D call and was not checked against the DNA. TRBV1 is a listed pseudogene. The CDR3 is 18 residues long. The CDR3 DNA is TGCACCAGCAGCCCAACCTTGAATAGCGGGGGGGCGGAAGAGACCCAGTACTTC. This gives the protein CTSSPTLNSGGAEETQYF.

J is TRBJ2-1 and V is TRBV7-9; D is tentatively TRBD1 or TRBD2 (5 bases each). The CDR3 sequence is 12 residues long. Trimming took 4 bases from V and 6 from J, leaving 7 bases between them. Germline V gene lookup returns CDR1 SEHNR and CDR2 FQNEAQ (reference sequence). CDR3 sequence: CASSSGSNEQFF. The CDR3 nucleotides are TGTGCCAGCAGCTCAGGGAGCAATGAGCAGTTCTTC.

V and J are TRBV5-6 and TRBJ2-5, with unresolved D. The germline V and J ends were trimmed by 3 bases and 5 bases, with 14 bases remaining between them. CDR1 is SGHDT and CDR2 is YYEEEE in the germline V gene. This CDR3 is 14 amino acids long. The CDR3 spells CASSSLEVRETQYF. The CDR3 coding sequence is TGTGCCAGCAGCTCTCTCGAAGTCCGGGAGACCCAGTACTTC.

V usage is TRBV4-1 and J usage is TRBJ2-6; 7 bases agree with TRBD1. Trimming at V came to 2 bases and at J to 0 bases, leaving 7 bases not matched to a gene. Looked up from germline, CDR1 is MGHRA and CDR2 is YSYEKL. This CDR3 has 18 amino acids. The CDR3 DNA reads TGCGCCAGCAGCCAACACACAGGGGTCTACTCTGGGGCCAACGTCCTGACTTTC. It translates to CASSQHTGVYSGANVLTF.

This chain uses TRBV11-2 with TRBJ1-2; TRBD1 is a possible D gene (5 bases). CDR1 SGHAT and CDR2 FQNNGV come from the germline V gene. This CDR3 comprises 14 residues. V shed 3 bases and J shed 5 bases, with 13 bases lying between them. DNA for the CDR3: TGTGCCAGCAGCTTTCCAGTAAGGGGATATGGCTACACCTTC. It yields the protein CASSFPVRGYGYTF.

The chain is built from TRBV2 and TRBJ1-2, with D perhaps TRBD1 (6 bases). V lost 5 bases and J 6 bases, leaving 19 bases between the germline ends. Germline CDR1 SNHLY, CDR2 FYNNEI. The CDR3 has 15 residues. CDR3 DNA sequence: TGTGCCAGCAGTCGACAGGTGATCGGATCGGATGGCTACACCTTC. Translating it yields CASSRQVIGSDGYTF.

The J gene is TRBJ1-5, the V gene TRBV30; D is ambiguous. The CDR3 runs to 13 residues. The V gene lost 0 bases and the J gene lost 6 bases, with 9 bases spanning the gap. CDR1 is GTSNPN and CDR2 is SVGIG in the germline V gene (reference sequence). The CDR3 spells CAWSVDPSQPQHF. CDR3 nucleotides: TGTGCCTGGAGTGTCGACCCGAGTCAGCCCCAGCATTTT.

V and J are TRBV7-6 and TRBJ1-1, with D hard to call. The CDR3 loop spans 14 amino acids. The V end lost 3 bases, the J end lost 0 bases, and 8 bases lay between the germline ends. Germline V gene sequence: CDR1 SGHVS, CDR2 FNYEAQ. In nucleotides, the CDR3 is TGTGCCAGCAGCTTGGACGGATTGAACACTGAAGCTTTCTTT. It translates to CASSLDGLNTEAFF. Filled out from reference TRBV7-6 and TRBJ1-1, the complete variable domain reads GAGVSQSPRYKVTKRGQDVALRCDPISGHVSLYWYRQALGQGPEFLTYFNYEAQQDKSGLPNDRFSAERPEGSISTLTIQRTEQRDSAMYRCASSLDGLNTEAFFGQGTRLTVV.

The chain carries TRBV7-9 and TRBJ1-5; possible D gene TRBD1, 5 bases. CDR1 SEHNR and CDR2 FQNEAQ come from the germline V gene (reference sequence). This CDR3 has 13 amino acids. V gave up 3 bases and J gave up 5 bases, with 8 bases separating them. For the CDR3, the DNA is TGTGCCAGCAGCTTCGGAGGGGATCAGCCCCAGCATTTT. This sequence encodes CASSFGGDQPQHF. Complete variable domain (other parts from reference TRBV7-9 and TRBJ1-5): DTGVSQNPRHKITKRGQNVTFRCDPISEHNRLYWYRQTLGQGPEFLTYFQNEAQLEKSRLLSDRFSAERPKGSFSTLEIQRTEQGDSAMYLCASSFGGDQPQHFGDGTRLSIL.

J is TRBJ1-5 and V is TRBV6-5; D unresolved. This CDR3 has 14 residues. Between the trimmed V and J ends, which lost 0 bases and 7 bases, there was a span of 10 bases. Germline CDR1 and CDR2: MNHEY and SVGAGI. CDR3 protein: CASSYSWGGQPQHF. The CDR3, as DNA: TGTGCCAGCAGTTACTCTTGGGGTGGGCAGCCCCAGCATTTT.

The CDR3 DNA reads TGCGCCAGCAGCTTTTTGCCAGGGCCTGAAGCTTTCTTT. Encoded protein: CASSFLPGPEAFF. The rearrangement links TRBV5-1 to TRBJ1-1, with a possible D match to TRBD1 (5 bases). V was trimmed by 2 bases and J by 6 bases, leaving 11 bases between them. Germline CDR1 reads SGHRS; CDR2 reads YFSETQ. The CDR3 consists of 13 residues.

The chain carries TRBV19 and TRBJ2-1, with 8 bases identical to TRBD2. This CDR3 spans 17 amino acids. V was pared by 4 bases and J by 9 bases, with 17 bases of the junction left unmatched. Germline lookup yields CDR1 LNHDA and CDR2 SQIVND (reference sequence). The CDR3 protein is CASSSPLRRGVLSEQFF. Here the CDR3 DNA reads TGTGCCAGTAGTAGCCCCTTGCGGCGGGGGGTATTGAGTGAGCAGTTCTTC.

This sequence joins TRBV12-5 and TRBJ1-4; 7 nucleotides align to TRBD1. CDR3 length equals 13 residues. Germline CDR1 and CDR2: LGHNT and FRNRAP. The CDR3 loop reads CVPPGQPNEKLFF. CDR3 DNA: TGTGTGCCCCCGGGACAGCCTAATGAAAAACTGTTTTTT.

The genes are TRBV9 and TRBJ2-1, with 9 positions matching TRBD1. The CDR3 runs 15 residues. V lost 4 bases to trimming and J lost 2 bases; unmatched junction nucleotides: 4. From germline, CDR1 is SGDLS and CDR2 YYNGEE. CDR3 in DNA: TGTGCCAGCAGCTTAACAGGGGGCACCTACAATGAGCAGTTCTTC. Translation: CASSLTGGTYNEQFF.

The rearrangement links TRBV29-1 to TRBJ1-4, with 7 positions matching TRBD1. The CDR3 totals 12 residues. The germline gives CDR1 SQVTM, CDR2 ANQGSEA. Trimming cost V 6 bases and J 7 bases; bases outside gene matches: 5. In nucleotides, the CDR3 is TGCAGCGTAGGACAGGCGGGTGAAAAACTGTTTTTT. Its protein is CSVGQAGEKLFF. The full variable domain, completed using reference TRBV29-1 and TRBJ1-4, is SAVISQKPSRDICQRGTSLTIQCQVDSQVTMMFWYRQQPGQSLTLIATANQGSEATYESGFVIDKFPISRPNLTFSTLTVSNMSPEDSSIYLCSVGQAGEKLFFGSGTQLSVL.

The V call is TRBV6-5, the J call TRBJ1-3; 7 bases align to TRBD1. CDR3 size: 14 residues. V dropped 6 bases and J dropped 4; count of bases not matched to a gene: 6. Germline CDR1 reads MNHEY; CDR2 reads SVGAGI. The CDR3 region has the DNA TGTGCCAGCAGGCCGGGACAGCCCGGAAACACCATATATTTT. Translated: CASRPGQPGNTIYF.

The chain links TRBV27 to TRBJ2-1; 7 bases match TRBD2. With V trimmed by 6 bases and J by 3 bases, 11 bases remained unmatched. The CDR3 runs to 16 residues. Germline-derived CDR1 and CDR2 are MNHEY and SMNVEV (reference sequence). DNA of the CDR3: TGTGCCAGCAGCTATCCTAGGGCTAGCGGCTACAATGAGCAGTTCTTC. Residues: CASSYPRASGYNEQFF.

The genes are TRBV19 and TRBJ1-2; TRBD1 is a possible D gene (6 bases). Germline assignment: CDR1 LNHDA and CDR2 SQIVND (reference sequence). V gave up 5 bases and J gave up 0 bases, with 19 bases separating them. This CDR3 region has 17 residues. The chain's CDR3 is CASSVSTGGASNYGYTF. DNA of the CDR3: TGTGCCAGTAGTGTCTCGACAGGAGGTGCCTCTAACTATGGCTACACCTTC.

The V gene is TRBV4-1, the J gene TRBJ2-3; 8 bases are a match to TRBD2. The germline V gene has CDR1 MGHRA and CDR2 YSYEKL. The CDR3 covers 15 residues. V was pared by 4 bases and J by 4 bases, with 7 bases of the junction left unmatched. The CDR3 region has the DNA TGCGCCAGCAGCCGCGGGCGGGGGGCCCCAGATACGCAGTATTTT. As protein: CASSRGRGAPDTQYF.

The V gene is TRBV12-5, the J gene TRBJ2-1; D gene uncertain. Germline CDR1 LGHNT, CDR2 FRNRAP. The CDR3 length is 13 residues. V lost 0 bases and J lost 11, with 11 bases in between. Here the CDR3 DNA reads TGTGCTAGTGGTTTGGTGGTCCTTCAGAAGCAGTTCTTC. Protein sequence: CASGLVVLQKQFF.

The V gene is TRBV13, the J gene TRBJ1-5, with a possible D match to TRBD1 (5 bases). Germline V gene sequence: CDR1 PRHDT, CDR2 FYEKMQ (reference sequence). The CDR3 has 14 residues. Between the trimmed V and J ends, which lost 3 bases and 2 bases, there was a span of 8 bases. This chain's CDR3 is CASSFRVGNQPQHF. In DNA, the CDR3 is TGTGCCAGCAGCTTCAGGGTAGGCAATCAGCCCCAGCATTTT. Based on the CDR3 plus reference TRBV13 and TRBJ1-5, the full variable domain is AAGVIQSPRHLIKEKRETATLKCYPIPRHDTVYWYQQGPGQDPQFLISFYEKMQSDKGSIPDRFSAQQFSDYHSELNMSSLELGDSALYFCASSFRVGNQPQHFGDGTRLSIL.

The chain combines TRBV25-1 with TRBJ1-1; 8 bases match TRBD1. The CDR3 covers 14 residues. Germline assignment: CDR1 MGHDK and CDR2 SYGVNS. With V trimmed by 7 bases and J by 1 base, 5 bases remained unmatched. This chain's CDR3 is CASTKTGANTEAFF. The DNA for the CDR3 is TGTGCCAGCACCAAGACAGGGGCGAACACTGAAGCTTTCTTT.

This clone was observed a handful of times. The chain links TRBV7-9 to TRBJ1-1, with D unresolved. CDR3 size: 13 residues. V lost 2 bases and J lost 1, with 5 bases in between. In germline, CDR1 is SEHNR, CDR2 FQNEAQ (reference sequence). The CDR3 DNA is TGTGCCAGCAGCTTAATCGAGAACACTGAAGCTTTCTTT. This sequence encodes CASSLIENTEAFF.

The chain has TRBV30 and TRBJ1-5; D not resolved. CDR3 size: 15 residues. V was shortened by 3 bases and J by 5 bases, with 17 bases between the two germline ends. The germline V gene has CDR1 GTSNPN and CDR2 SVGIG (reference sequence). CDR3 sequence: CAWSPGGGVYQPQHF. The DNA for the CDR3 is TGTGCCTGGAGCCCTGGCGGCGGAGTCTATCAGCCCCAGCATTTT.

The rearrangement joins TRBV9 to TRBJ1-4, with D unresolved. V gave up 0 bases and J gave up 8 bases, with 11 bases separating them. CDR3 length equals 14 residues. Germline assignment: CDR1 SGDLS and CDR2 YYNGEE. The CDR3 loop reads CASSVGVNPEKLFF. The CDR3 DNA sequence: TGTGCCAGCAGCGTAGGCGTCAATCCCGAAAAACTGTTTTTT. Complete variable domain (other parts from reference TRBV9 and TRBJ1-4): DSGVTQTPKHLITATGQRVTLRCSPRSGDLSVYWYQQSLDQGLQFLIQYYNGEERAKGNILERFSAQQFPDLHSELNLSSLELGDSALYFCASSVGVNPEKLFFGSGTQLSVL.

The chain couples TRBV28 to TRBJ2-3; 10 bases are shared with TRBD1. Germline lookup yields CDR1 MDHEN and CDR2 SYDVKM. Germline trimming cut 6 bases from V and 11 bases from J; bases unmatched to any gene: 14. The length of the CDR3 is 15 residues. The CDR3 nucleotides read TGTGCCAGCAGCCTCCGGGACAGGGGACCTATTGTGCAGTATTTT. Translated: CASSLRDRGPIVQYF.

V usage is TRBV13 and J usage is TRBJ2-2, with TRBD1 matching over 7 bases. V lost 4 bases, J lost 5 bases, and 1 base stayed unmatched. CDR1 and CDR2 from the germline V gene are PRHDT and FYEKMQ (reference sequence). This CDR3 region has 13 residues. Written as DNA, the CDR3 is TGTGCCAGCAGCTCCAGGGGGACCGGGGAGCTGTTTTTT. Protein product: CASSSRGTGELFF.

The chain uses TRBV4-2 and TRBJ1-3; no firm D call. V lost 4 bases to trimming and J lost 0 bases, with 10 bases between them. CDR3 length equals 15 residues. The germline V gene encodes CDR1 LGHNA and CDR2 YNFKEQ. CDR3 DNA: TGTGCCAGCAGCCGAATTCGGGACTCTGGAAACACCATATATTTT. Its translation: CASSRIRDSGNTIYF.

V gene TRBV4-1 combines with J gene TRBJ2-2; D ambiguous. Germline-derived CDR1 and CDR2 are MGHRA and YSYEKL. There are 16 residues in the CDR3. Trimming left V 1 base short and J 0 bases short, with 9 bases between. The CDR3 nucleotides are TGCGCCAGCAGCCAAGGACGGGCCACGAACACCGGGGAGCTGTTTTTT. This translates into CASSQGRATNTGELFF.